The rows below give T cell receptor beta chains drawn from one sample of a study of blood T cell repertoires in COVID-19. Clones were sequenced by immunoSEQ multiplex PCR, and TCRdb holds only the in-frame ones, with some missing. The profile shows about 140,000 clones, just over 85% of them singletons. Sequenced sample: peripheral blood. Receptor source: a woman aged 60-75 years with acute or convalescent COVID-19. The CDR3 runs from the conserved cysteine through the conserved F or W. A D gene is named only where the DNA matches it firmly. Part of the rows lack a size; the others show once, few, many or a class for expanded clones.

TRBD2,NA,TRBV28,TRBJ2-3,CASSLRLAGGHLQYF,TGTGCCAGCAGTTTAAGACTAGCGGGGGGGCACTTGCAGTATTTT
NA,NA,TRBV23-1,TRBJ2-7,CASSQPHHRVPYEQYF,TGCGCCAGCAGTCAACCGCATCACCGGGTGCCCTACGAGCAGTACTTC
TRBD1,NA,TRBV5-1,TRBJ2-7,CASSLGPSRQGHYEQYF,TGCGCCAGCAGCTTGGGACCCAGTCGACAGGGGCACTACGAGCAGTACTTC
NA,NA,TRBV7-2,TRBJ2-7,CASSQRGEQYF,TGTGCCAGCAGCCAAAGGGGCGAGCAGTACTTC
NA,NA,TRBV27,TRBJ1-6,CASAGTTINSPLHF,TGTGCCAGCGCGGGGACTACTATCAATTCACCCCTCCACTTT
TRBD2,NA,TRBV7-7,TRBJ2-3,CASSLTSGVSDTQYF,TGTGCTAGCAGCCTGACTAGCGGGGTGTCAGATACGCAGTATTTT
TRBD2,NA,TRBV18,TRBJ2-5,CASSPPGGYQETQYF,TGTGCCAGCTCACCACCCGGGGGGTACCAAGAGACCCAGTACTTC
NA,NA,TRBV3-1/TRBV3-2,TRBJ1-2,CASSLKRARGLGLHYYGYTF,TGTGCCAGCAGCTTAAAACGAGCGCGGGGTTTGGGCCTCCATTACTATGGCTACACCTTC
NA,once,TRBV4-3,TRBJ2-7,CASSREVTGDSSYEQYF,TGCGCCAGCAGCCGAGAAGTTACCGGGGATAGCTCCTACGAGCAGTACTTC
TRBD1,few,TRBV5-6,TRBJ1-6,CASSLDRGLGSPLHF,TGTGCCAGCAGCCTGGACAGGGGCCTAGGTTCACCCCTCCACTTT
NA,NA,TRBV29-1,TRBJ2-5,CSGGRETQYF,TGCAGCGGAGGGAGAGAGACCCAGTACTTC
NA,NA,TRBV28,TRBJ1-6,CASSRTITLHF,TGTGCCAGCAGCCGTACAATCACCCTCCACTTT
NA,NA,TRBV30,TRBJ1-1,CAWSVLITRSPEAFF,TGTGCCTGGAGTGTACTGATCACGCGTAGTCCTGAAGCTTTCTTT
NA,few,TRBV2,TRBJ1-5,CASKEVSGSNQPQHF,TGTGCCAGCAAAGAGGTTAGTGGGAGCAATCAGCCCCAGCATTTT
TRBD1,NA,TRBV3-1/TRBV3-2,TRBJ1-1,CASSLGQGLGFRTEAFF,TGTGCCAGCAGCCTTGGACAGGGTCTGGGATTTCGCACTGAAGCTTTCTTT
NA,NA,TRBV7-6,TRBJ2-5,CASSLWQGGGETQYF,TGTGCCAGCAGCTTATGGCAGGGAGGAGGAGAGACCCAGTACTTC
NA,NA,TRBV11-2,TRBJ1-2,CASSPGPSYGYTF,TGTGCCAGCAGCCCAGGGCCCTCCTATGGCTACACCTTC
NA,NA,TRBV10-2,TRBJ1-2,CASRQTDYGYTF,TGCGCCAGTCGACAGACGGACTATGGCTACACCTTC
NA,few,TRBV5-6,TRBJ2-3,CASSLGPSRATDTQYF,TGTGCCAGCAGCTTAGGGCCCTCGAGGGCCACAGATACGCAGTATTTT
NA,NA,TRBV4-2,TRBJ2-7,CASSQVIRRSGTASYEQYF,TGTGCCAGCAGCCAAGTGATCCGAAGATCCGGGACTGCTTCCTACGAGCAGTACTTC
NA,NA,TRBV23-1,TRBJ2-1,CASSLDRDTAYNEQFF,TGCGCCAGCAGTCTGGACCGGGACACCGCCTACAATGAGCAGTTCTTC
NA,once,TRBV19,TRBJ1-2,CASSMPGNFGYTF,TGTGCCAGTAGTATGCCGGGGAACTTTGGCTACACCTTC
NA,NA,TRBV18,TRBJ1-2,CASSPGEASYGYTF,TGTGCCAGCTCACCAGGGGAGGCCTCCTATGGCTACACCTTC
TRBD2,NA,TRBV10-3,TRBJ2-7,CAISEGLAGGHHEQYF,TGTGCCATCAGTGAGGGACTAGCGGGGGGGCACCACGAGCAGTACTTC
NA,once,TRBV7-2,TRBJ2-3,CASSRWTTTDTQYF,TGTGCCAGCAGCCGTTGGACTACCACAGATACGCAGTATTTT
TRBD2,NA,TRBV10-3,TRBJ2-7,CAISGLAGGPGEQYF,TGTGCCATCAGTGGACTAGCGGGGGGGCCAGGCGAGCAGTACTTC
TRBD2,NA,TRBV24-1,TRBJ2-7,CATSPRTSPLEQYF,TGTGCCACTTCCCCCCGGACTAGCCCTCTCGAGCAGTACTTC
NA,NA,TRBV28,TRBJ1-1,CASSPWGVRNTEAFF,TGTGCCAGCAGTCCATGGGGGGTCAGGAACACTGAAGCTTTCTTT
TRBD1,NA,TRBV2,TRBJ2-5,CASSDWTGDETQYF,TGTGCCAGCAGTGACTGGACAGGGGATGAGACCCAGTACTTC
TRBD2,NA,TRBV5-1,TRBJ2-3,CASSSGRLAGGTDTQYF,TGCGCCAGCAGCTCGGGTAGGCTAGCGGGGGGCACAGATACGCAGTATTTT
NA,NA,TRBV9,TRBJ1-2,CASSVESGNSYGYTF,TGTGCCAGCAGCGTAGAATCAGGGAACAGCTATGGCTACACCTTC
TRBD2,NA,TRBV3-1/TRBV3-2,TRBJ2-5,CASSHPPSGGNQETQYF,TGTGCCAGCAGCCACCCCCCTAGCGGGGGGAACCAAGAGACCCAGTACTTC
TRBD1,NA,TRBV9,TRBJ1-1,CASSLGTEMNTEAFF,TGTGCCAGCAGCTTAGGGACAGAGATGAACACTGAAGCTTTCTTT
NA,NA,TRBV7-9,TRBJ1-2,CASSLAQDRNYGYTF,TGTGCCAGCAGCTTAGCCCAGGACAGAAACTATGGCTACACCTTC
TRBD1,NA,TRBV6-5,TRBJ1-4,CASSADRLNEKLFF,TGTGCCAGCAGCGCGGACAGGCTAAATGAAAAACTGTTTTTT
NA,NA,TRBV7-2,TRBJ1-5,CASSLGGTYNQPQHF,TGTGCCAGCAGCTTAGGAGGGACTTACAATCAGCCCCAGCATTTT
TRBD2,NA,TRBV7-2,TRBJ2-2,CASSSGLAHTGELFF,TGTGCCAGCAGCTCGGGACTAGCGCACACCGGGGAGCTGTTTTTT
NA,NA,TRBV7-3,TRBJ1-1,CASSSVVNTEAFF,TGTGCCAGCAGCTCGGTAGTGAACACTGAAGCTTTCTTT
TRBD1,NA,TRBV5-6,TRBJ2-1,CASSLDRGPSYNEQFF,TGTGCCAGCAGCTTAGACAGGGGGCCCTCCTACAATGAGCAGTTCTTC
NA,once,TRBV29-1,TRBJ2-5,CSVDPEGGFQETQYF,TGCAGCGTTGACCCAGAAGGAGGGTTCCAAGAGACCCAGTACTTC
NA,NA,TRBV24-1,TRBJ2-3,CATSDFTGSTDTQYF,TGTGCCACCAGTGATTTTACAGGGAGCACAGATACGCAGTATTTT
TRBD1,once,TRBV7-9,TRBJ2-5,CASSPGQGKQETQYF,TGTGCCAGCAGTCCGGGACAGGGGAAACAAGAGACCCAGTACTTC
NA,NA,TRBV6-6,TRBJ1-4,CASSYVEKLFF,TGTGCCAGCAGTTACGTAGAAAAACTGTTTTTT
TRBD1,NA,TRBV27,TRBJ1-5,CASSLGPALTGNSNQPQHF,TGTGCCAGCAGTCTTGGACCCGCTTTGACAGGGAATAGCAATCAGCCCCAGCATTTT
NA,NA,TRBV6-2/TRBV6-3,TRBJ2-7,CASSYAQGFPYEQYF,TGTGCCAGCAGTTACGCGCAGGGTTTCCCCTACGAGCAGTACTTC
NA,NA,TRBV18,TRBJ2-7,CASSPKQGYEQYF,TGTGCCAGCTCACCAAAGCAGGGGTACGAGCAGTACTTC
NA,NA,TRBV5-1,TRBJ1-2,CASSLASRGAGYGYTF,TGCGCCAGCAGCTTGGCTTCGAGAGGTGCCGGCTATGGCTACACCTTC
TRBD1,NA,TRBV4-1,TRBJ2-4,CASSQAGTEANIQYF,TGCGCCAGCAGCCAAGCCGGGACAGAGGCGAACATTCAGTACTTC
TRBD1,NA,TRBV6-2/TRBV6-3,TRBJ2-5,CASSYGTGASPGTQYF,TGTGCCAGCAGTTATGGGACAGGCGCCTCCCCAGGGACCCAGTACTTC
NA,once,TRBV20-1,TRBJ1-5,CSASVGGPDQPQHF,TGCAGTGCTAGTGTAGGAGGGCCCGATCAGCCCCAGCATTTT
TRBD2,NA,TRBV19,TRBJ2-1,CASSTRGGDYNEQFF,TGTGCCAGTAGTACCCGCGGGGGGGACTACAATGAGCAGTTCTTC
TRBD1,NA,TRBV6-5,TRBJ2-7,CASSYTRDSSYEQYF,TGTGCCAGCAGTTACACCCGGGACAGCTCCTACGAGCAGTACTTC
NA,NA,TRBV9,TRBJ2-6,CASAQGAGANVLTF,TGTGCCAGCGCGCAGGGCGCTGGGGCCAACGTCCTGACTTTC